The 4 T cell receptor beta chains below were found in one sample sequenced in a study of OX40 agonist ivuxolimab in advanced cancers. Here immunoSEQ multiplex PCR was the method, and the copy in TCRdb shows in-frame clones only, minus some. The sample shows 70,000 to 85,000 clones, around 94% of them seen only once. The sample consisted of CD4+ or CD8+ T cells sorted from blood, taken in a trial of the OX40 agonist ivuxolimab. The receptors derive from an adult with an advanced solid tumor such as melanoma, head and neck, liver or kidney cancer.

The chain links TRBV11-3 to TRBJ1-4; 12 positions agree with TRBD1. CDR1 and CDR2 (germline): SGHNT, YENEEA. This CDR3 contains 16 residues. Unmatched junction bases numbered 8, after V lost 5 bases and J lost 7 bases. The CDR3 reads CASSPGTGGTGEKLFF. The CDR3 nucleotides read TGTGCCAGCAGCCCCGGGACAGGGGGCACTGGTGAAAAACTGTTTTTT. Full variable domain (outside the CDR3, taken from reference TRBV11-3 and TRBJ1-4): EAGVVQSPRYKIIEKKQPVAFWCNPISGHNTLYWYLQNLGQGPELLIRYENEEAVDDSQLPKDRFSAERLKGVDSTLKIQPAELGDSAVYLCASSPGTGGTGEKLFFGSGTQLSVL.

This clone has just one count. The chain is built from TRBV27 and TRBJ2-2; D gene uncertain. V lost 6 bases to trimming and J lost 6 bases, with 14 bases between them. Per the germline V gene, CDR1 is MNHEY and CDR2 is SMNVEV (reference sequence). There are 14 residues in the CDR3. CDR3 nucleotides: TGTGCCAGCAGCCACGGGTCTCCCGCCGGGGAGCTGTTTTTT. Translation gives CASSHGSPAGELFF.

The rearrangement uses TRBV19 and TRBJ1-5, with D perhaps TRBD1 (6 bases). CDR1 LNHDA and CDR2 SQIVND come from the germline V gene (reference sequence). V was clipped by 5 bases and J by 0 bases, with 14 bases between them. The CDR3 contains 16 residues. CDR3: CASSPTSQGSNQPQHF. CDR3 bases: TGTGCCAGTAGTCCAACCTCACAGGGTAGCAATCAGCCCCAGCATTTT.

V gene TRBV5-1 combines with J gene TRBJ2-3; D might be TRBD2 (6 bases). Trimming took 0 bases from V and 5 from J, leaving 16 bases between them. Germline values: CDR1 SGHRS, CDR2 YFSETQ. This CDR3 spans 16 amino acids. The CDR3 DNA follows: TGCGCCAGCAGCTTGGATGGAGGGGTCGCGGTAGATACGCAGTATTTT. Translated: CASSLDGGVAVDTQYF.